The 2 T cell receptor beta chains presented below share a single source sample, sequenced in a study of blood T cell repertoires in COVID-19. The repertoire was sequenced with immunoSEQ multiplex PCR; TCRdb's copy has only in-frame clones and lacks some. The sample has around 100,000 clones, around 83% seen once; the top ten hold 2%. The sequenced sample was peripheral blood. Receptor source: a man in his 70s with active or convalescent COVID-19.

The chain links TRBV15 to TRBJ1-1; TRBD1 agrees at 11 bases. This CDR3 spans 19 amino acids. The junction had 17 bases not matched to a gene; V was cut back by 1 base and J by 7 bases. Germline V gene lookup returns CDR1 LNHNV and CDR2 YYDKDF (reference sequence). DNA of the CDR3: TGTGCCACCAGCAGAGCCCCCGGTCGGACAGGGGGCGCAGCGTATGAAGCTTTCTTT. Translating it yields CATSRAPGRTGGAAYEAFF.

V and J are TRBV2 and TRBJ2-2; weak D call: TRBD1 (7 bases). The CDR3 covers 15 residues. Germline-derived CDR1 and CDR2 are SNHLY and FYNNEI. V lost 8 bases, J lost 7 bases, and 20 bases lay in between. Here the CDR3 reads CASAKQGRSGGELFF. DNA for the CDR3: TGTGCCAGCGCCAAACAGGGGAGGTCGGGCGGGGAGCTGTTTTTT.